A selection of T cell receptor beta chains follows, all from one sample in a study of beta chain features in type 1 diabetes. Repertoires were generated with immunoSEQ multiplex PCR, while TCRdb's copy carries only in-frame clones and drops some. Of hundreds of thousands of clones in the sample, over 11% were seen once. The sample comprised naive CD4+ T cells from blood. The source is a man aged 18 to 29 with type 1 diabetes. Each CDR3 is given with its conserved first and last residue. Each record gives: J gene, D gene, clone size, V gene, CDR3 DNA, CDR3 protein. A D gene is named only where the DNA matches it firmly. Not all rows give a size; the values are once, few, many and, for expanded clones, a class.

J: TRBJ2-3
D: .
size: .
V: TRBV6-6
DNA: TGTGCCAGCAGTTACTGGGAGTCTTCTAGCACAGATACGCAGTATTTT
CDR3: CASSYWESSSTDTQYF

J: TRBJ2-1
D: .
size: .
V: TRBV27
DNA: TGTGCCAGCAGTTTATGGGTACGGGGGCCCAACAATGAGCAGTTCTTC
CDR3: CASSLWVRGPNNEQFF

J: TRBJ1-2
D: TRBD1
size: .
V: TRBV7-2
DNA: TGTGCCAGCAGCCCGGGACAGGGCCGTTATGGCTACACCTTC
CDR3: CASSPGQGRYGYTF

J: TRBJ2-2
D: .
size: .
V: TRBV19
DNA: TGTGCCAGTAGTCTCCCTCTGGGGGGAGCTATTCCCGGGGAGCTGTTTTTT
CDR3: CASSLPLGGAIPGELFF

J: TRBJ1-1
D: .
size: few
V: TRBV29-1
DNA: TGCAGCGCCCTCCGTCGCTCTCTGAACACTGAAGCTTTCTTT
CDR3: CSALRRSLNTEAFF

J: TRBJ1-5
D: .
size: .
V: TRBV30
DNA: TGTGCCTGGAGTGTACGTTCGGATCAGCCCCAGCATTTT
CDR3: CAWSVRSDQPQHF

J: TRBJ2-1
D: .
size: few
V: TRBV7-9
DNA: TGTGCCAGCAGCTTAGTCGGCGCTTTTGATGAGCAGTTCTTC
CDR3: CASSLVGAFDEQFF

J: TRBJ2-7
D: TRBD1
size: .
V: TRBV2
DNA: TGTGCCAGCAGTGGGGACAGTCCCTACGAGCAGTACTTC
CDR3: CASSGDSPYEQYF

J: TRBJ2-7
D: TRBD1
size: few
V: TRBV18
DNA: TGTGCCAGCTCACCCGGGACAGGGTTGCGCGAGCAGTACTTC
CDR3: CASSPGTGLREQYF

J: TRBJ2-7
D: .
size: .
V: TRBV30
DNA: TGTGCCTGGAGTCCAGGGGTGGGTTACGAGCAGTACTTC
CDR3: CAWSPGVGYEQYF

J: TRBJ2-1
D: TRBD2
size: .
V: TRBV9
DNA: TGTGCCAGCAGCGTAACCGGGACTAGCGGGGATGAGCAGTTCTTC
CDR3: CASSVTGTSGDEQFF

J: TRBJ2-1
D: .
size: .
V: TRBV29-1
DNA: TGCAGCGTTGCCCTGGGGGGACATAGCTCCTACAATGAGCAGTTCTTC
CDR3: CSVALGGHSSYNEQFF

J: TRBJ1-5
D: .
size: .
V: TRBV30
DNA: TGTGCCTGGACCCCAACGGGCCTTAGAGGCAATCAGCCCCAGCATTTT
CDR3: CAWTPTGLRGNQPQHF

J: TRBJ2-7
D: .
size: few
V: TRBV28
DNA: TGTGCCAGCAGTTTATTTCAGGGTTCCTACGAGCAGTACTTC
CDR3: CASSLFQGSYEQYF

J: TRBJ2-7
D: .
size: few
V: TRBV23-1
DNA: TGCGCCAGCAGTCAATCGTCCCTCCGGGAGACAGAGCAGTACTTC
CDR3: CASSQSSLRETEQYF

J: TRBJ2-1
D: .
size: few
V: TRBV30
DNA: TGTGCCTGGAGATTACTAGTCTACAATGAGCAGTTCTTC
CDR3: CAWRLLVYNEQFF

J: TRBJ2-2
D: .
size: .
V: TRBV30
DNA: TGTGCCTGGAGTGTACCCCCCGGGGAGCTGTTTTTT
CDR3: CAWSVPPGELFF

J: TRBJ2-7
D: .
size: few
V: TRBV11-2
DNA: TGTGCCAGCTCGTCGGTCACGGCCTCCTACGAGCAGTACTTC
CDR3: CASSSVTASYEQYF

J: TRBJ2-2
D: TRBD2
size: few
V: TRBV6-5
DNA: TGTGCCAGCACTATAGCGGGAGCTGCCGGGGAGCTGTTTTTT
CDR3: CASTIAGAAGELFF

J: TRBJ2-1
D: .
size: few
V: TRBV21-1
DNA: TGTGCCAGCAGCAAATTGGCGTGCTCCTACAATGAGCAGTTCTTC
CDR3: CASSKLACSYNEQFF

J: TRBJ2-7
D: TRBD1
size: few
V: TRBV5-1
DNA: TGCGCCAGCAGCTCTGGGACAGGGGGCTCCTACGAGCAGTACTTC
CDR3: CASSSGTGGSYEQYF

J: TRBJ2-3
D: .
size: .
V: TRBV9
DNA: TGTGCCAGCAGCGTAGGGGTCTCGGGTACGCAGTATTTT
CDR3: CASSVGVSGTQYF

J: TRBJ1-2
D: TRBD1
size: .
V: TRBV28
DNA: TGTGCCAGCAGGTCCGGACAGGGGACAATCTATGGCTACACCTTC
CDR3: CASRSGQGTIYGYTF

J: TRBJ2-5
D: .
size: many
V: TRBV29-1
DNA: TGCAGCGTTGTCCGGGGGGCAGGGGAGACCCAGTACTTC
CDR3: CSVVRGAGETQYF

J: TRBJ1-2
D: .
size: .
V: TRBV11-2
DNA: TGTGCCAGCAGTTCGGGGAGTGGCTACACCTTC
CDR3: CASSSGSGYTF

J: TRBJ2-7
D: TRBD1
size: .
V: TRBV28
DNA: TGTGCCAGCAGTTTAGGAGCCGGGACAGGGAAGTACGAGCAGTACTTC
CDR3: CASSLGAGTGKYEQYF

J: TRBJ2-1
D: TRBD1
size: .
V: TRBV28
DNA: TGTGCCAGCAGCCAGGGGGATGAGCAGTTCTTC
CDR3: CASSQGDEQFF

J: TRBJ2-2
D: TRBD2
size: few
V: TRBV29-1
DNA: TGCAGCGTTCGACTAGCGGGGTGGGGAACCGGGGAGCTGTTTTTT
CDR3: CSVRLAGWGTGELFF

J: TRBJ1-5
D: .
size: .
V: TRBV19
DNA: TGTGCCAGCCATTGGGGTAGCAATCAGCCCCAGCATTTT
CDR3: CASHWGSNQPQHF

J: TRBJ1-5
D: .
size: .
V: TRBV7-2
DNA: TGTGCCAGCAGCTTGTACAATCAGCCCCAGCATTTT
CDR3: CASSLYNQPQHF

J: TRBJ2-3
D: .
size: few
V: TRBV19
DNA: TGTGCCAGTAGTACGGCCACGGGACGTACCGGTACGCAGTATTTT
CDR3: CASSTATGRTGTQYF

J: TRBJ2-7
D: .
size: .
V: TRBV29-1
DNA: TGCAGCGTTGATAGCGGTGGAACCTACGAGCAGTACTTC
CDR3: CSVDSGGTYEQYF

J: TRBJ2-5
D: .
size: few
V: TRBV13
DNA: TGTGCCAGCAGCTTCAGGGATGCGGAGACCCAGTACTTC
CDR3: CASSFRDAETQYF

J: TRBJ2-7
D: .
size: few
V: TRBV7-9
DNA: TGTGCCAGCAGCCCGACCGGGACCACCCCACTCGAGCAGTACTTC
CDR3: CASSPTGTTPLEQYF

J: TRBJ1-2
D: .
size: few
V: TRBV14
DNA: TGTGCCAGCAGCCATGTCGTCGGGGGACATACTTATGGCTACACCTTC
CDR3: CASSHVVGGHTYGYTF

J: TRBJ1-2
D: .
size: few
V: TRBV11-2
DNA: TGTGCCAGCAGCTTAGACCTACGGGAGAGCTCTAACTATGGCTACACCTTC
CDR3: CASSLDLRESSNYGYTF

J: TRBJ2-5
D: .
size: few
V: TRBV4-1
DNA: TGCGCCAGCAGCCATCCGGGACTTACTGGGGAGACCCAGTACTTC
CDR3: CASSHPGLTGETQYF

J: TRBJ2-5
D: TRBD1
size: .
V: TRBV7-9
DNA: TGTGCCAGCAGCTTATATACAGGGGTCGAAGAGACCCAGTACTTC
CDR3: CASSLYTGVEETQYF

J: TRBJ2-5
D: .
size: .
V: TRBV2
DNA: TGTGCCAGCACTCGAACTAGTAACCAAGAGACCCAGTACTTC
CDR3: CASTRTSNQETQYF

J: TRBJ2-7
D: TRBD1
size: .
V: TRBV5-1
DNA: TGCGCCAGCAGCTTGACAGGGGGATACGAGCAGTACTTC
CDR3: CASSLTGGYEQYF

J: TRBJ1-1
D: .
size: .
V: TRBV30
DNA: TGTGCCTGGAGTAAGTTGGGGAGAACTGAAGCTTTCTTT
CDR3: CAWSKLGRTEAFF

J: TRBJ2-7
D: TRBD1
size: few
V: TRBV19
DNA: TGTGCCAGTAGTCAAACCGGGACAGGGAACTACGAGCAGTACTTC
CDR3: CASSQTGTGNYEQYF

J: TRBJ2-2
D: TRBD2
size: .
V: TRBV11-1
DNA: TGTGCCAGCAGCTCCCGGACTAGTGGAGGCACCGGGGAGCTGTTTTTT
CDR3: CASSSRTSGGTGELFF

J: TRBJ2-5
D: .
size: few
V: TRBV18
DNA: TGTGCCAGCTCACCAGGGGTTCAAGAGACCCAGTACTTC
CDR3: CASSPGVQETQYF

J: TRBJ1-1
D: .
size: few
V: TRBV25-1
DNA: TGTGCCAGCAGTGCCCACGCTGGGGGGGGAACTGAAGCTTTCTTT
CDR3: CASSAHAGGGTEAFF

J: TRBJ2-5
D: TRBD2
size: .
V: TRBV2
DNA: TGTGCCAGCAGTGATCCTAGCGGGAGTAGAGAGACCCAGTACTTC
CDR3: CASSDPSGSRETQYF

J: TRBJ2-1
D: .
size: .
V: TRBV7-9
DNA: TGTGCCAGCAGCCCCCGGACAGTCAATGAGCAGTTCTTC
CDR3: CASSPRTVNEQFF

J: TRBJ1-1
D: .
size: .
V: TRBV30
DNA: TGTGCCTGGAGTGTATTGGGGAAAGCTTTCTTT
CDR3: CAWSVLGKAFF